The rows below give T cell receptor beta chains drawn from one sample of a study of CD8 T cells in ankylosing spondylitis. MiXCR was run by TCRdb on the 5' RACE reads, yielding one entry per CDR3 protein. Counted here are over 450,000 distinct CDR3 sequences, 12% occurring once; the ten biggest clones make up under 7.5%. The specimen was blood, either unsorted or a sorted T cell fraction (not recorded which). These receptors were collected from a male donor with ankylosing spondylitis. The CDR3 runs from the conserved cysteine through the conserved F or W. Each record gives: J gene, V gene, D gene, clone size, CDR3 protein, CDR3 DNA. D genes are given only for firm matches. Clone size appears in some rows only: once, few, many, or a class for an expanded clone.

j_gene: TRBJ2-2
v_gene: TRBV5-1
d_gene: TRBD1
abundance: -
CDR3aa: CASSGGQLNTGELFF
CDR3nt: TGCGCCAGCAGCGGGGGACAGTTGAACACCGGGGAGCTGTTTTTT

j_gene: TRBJ2-1
v_gene: TRBV4-1
d_gene: -
abundance: few
CDR3aa: CASSQASPSRGSSYNEQFF
CDR3nt: TGCGCCAGCAGCCAAGCTTCCCCCAGCAGGGGAAGCTCCTACAATGAGCAGTTCTTC

j_gene: TRBJ2-3
v_gene: TRBV10-3
d_gene: -
abundance: -
CDR3aa: CAIGGISTDTQYF
CDR3nt: TGTGCCATAGGGGGGATTAGCACAGATACGCAGTATTTT

j_gene: TRBJ2-1
v_gene: TRBV2
d_gene: -
abundance: few
CDR3aa: CASSLEEQFF
CDR3nt: TGTGCCAGCAGCCTTGAAGAGCAGTTCTTC

j_gene: TRBJ2-1
v_gene: TRBV12-3/TRBV12-4
d_gene: TRBD2
abundance: few
CDR3aa: CASNPTSGRPAIYNEQFF
CDR3nt: TGTGCCAGCAACCCGACTAGCGGGAGGCCCGCTATATACAATGAGCAGTTCTTC

j_gene: TRBJ1-5
v_gene: TRBV2
d_gene: -
abundance: once
CDR3aa: CASSEMNLQPQHF
CDR3nt: TGTGCCAGCAGTGAAATGAATCTTCAGCCCCAGCATTTT

j_gene: TRBJ1-5
v_gene: TRBV6-1
d_gene: -
abundance: -
CDR3aa: CASRTGLKENQPQHF
CDR3nt: TGTGCCAGCAGGACCGGACTGAAAGAAAATCAGCCCCAGCATTTT

j_gene: TRBJ2-7
v_gene: TRBV29-1
d_gene: -
abundance: many
CDR3aa: CSGRAPGRNSYEQYF
CDR3nt: TGCAGCGGCAGGGCCCCGGGCAGGAACTCCTACGAGCAGTACTTC

j_gene: TRBJ2-2
v_gene: TRBV15
d_gene: -
abundance: many
CDR3aa: CATSRDYDGQNTGELFF
CDR3nt: TGTGCCACCAGCAGAGATTATGACGGCCAGAACACCGGGGAGCTGTTTTTT

j_gene: TRBJ2-6
v_gene: TRBV12-3/TRBV12-4
d_gene: -
abundance: many
CDR3aa: CASRGNSGANVLTF
CDR3nt: TGTGCCAGCAGGGGCAACTCTGGGGCCAACGTCCTGACTTTC

j_gene: TRBJ1-2
v_gene: TRBV5-6
d_gene: -
abundance: -
CDR3aa: CASSLIGYYGYTF
CDR3nt: TGTGCCAGCAGCTTGATTGGTTATTATGGCTACACCTTC

j_gene: TRBJ2-1
v_gene: TRBV12-3/TRBV12-4
d_gene: TRBD2
abundance: -
CDR3aa: CASSETRAGDGNEQFF
CDR3nt: TGTGCCAGCAGTGAAACCCGGGCGGGAGACGGCAATGAGCAGTTCTTC